This T cell receptor beta chain was identified during a study of blood T cell repertoires in COVID-19. On the study more broadly: PBMCs, B-cell-depleted T cells, or T cells were the source of the cDNA or gDNA that made up the material.

The germline gives CDR1 LGHDT, CDR2 YNNKEL (reference sequence). V shed 4 bases and J 3 bases; nucleotides not matched to a gene: 11. There are 18 residues in the CDR3. Original methodology: Using reference gene primer amplification, nucleated cell counts were estimated. Clones were read by immunoSEQ multiplex PCR, and TCRdb kept only the in-frame ones, dropping some. V, J and clone size derive from that table, while D and trimming were established from the DNA sequence. This table holds 40,000 to 45,000 clones, roughly 79% found once. Sequenced material: peripheral blood. The clonotype comes from a woman of 80 years or more with acute or convalescent COVID-19. J is TRBJ2-2 and V is TRBV3-1 (or the pseudogene TRBV3-2), with 10 bases identical to TRBD1. The CDR3 protein is CASSPDRGSPSYTGELFF. In nucleotides, the CDR3 is TGTGCCAGCAGCCCGGACAGGGGGTCCCCTTCCTACACCGGGGAGCTGTTTTTT.